This entry is about one T cell receptor beta chain. This clonotype was counted a few times. Its antigen is unknown. No quality values exist for individual bases; no much larger clone is one base distant. TCR alpha and beta chain libraries were amplified separately from the second PCR step onward. CMV status of each donor was established by measuring IFNgamma production from CD4+ T cells after fresh PBMCs were stimulated overnight with CMV viral lysate. Miltenyi beads were used first to positively select CD4 T cells, and CD8 T cells were then positively selected from the CD4-negative fraction. Cells were stained for CD3, CD4, CD8, CD45RA, CD27 and a live/dead dye and were sorted on a BD Aria II into four subsets based on CD45RA and CD27. Blood came from three healthy volunteers, each fractionated into CD4 and CD8 T cells and then into four differentiation subsets. Roughly 120 ml of peripheral blood was taken from each donor, and PBMC were separated by density-gradient centrifugation on Ficoll-Paque PLUS. Sorted cells were lysed in RLT buffer, and RNA was extracted with a Qiagen RNeasy kit and stored at -80°C.

This sample is drawn from a study of naive and memory T cell subsets (dated by TCRdb to 2015 to 2018). Some background on the complete study: Sorted naive and memory T cell subsets from peripheral blood were analyzed in the study using a UMI-based, open-source pipeline for TCR alpha and beta sequencing. Complete agreement was observed between the functional CMV T cell responses and the IgG serology results. RNA was DNase-treated and reverse transcribed with TCR constant-region primers, mostly using SuperScript III. Summary of the overall study and its limitations: TCR abundance followed a power law whose exponent differed between naive and memory subsets but was consistent across the three individuals. RNA-based TCR counts may be influenced by expression changes linked to T cell activation and differentiation. Gini index rose and Shannon and inverse Simpson diversity fell from naive through CM, EM and EMRA in both CD4 and CD8 cells. Following error correction, more than 95% of naive TCR sequences occurred only once, which made naive abundance distributions much steeper than those of memory subsets. A clonotype was defined as a single alpha or beta chain sequence rather than as a paired alpha/beta receptor. The repertoire findings for the naive and memory subsets could not be validated, as no ground truth was available.

Libraries were made using UMI-ligation and nested PCR. To cover both TRBC1 and TRBC2, the beta constant-region primer consisted of an equimolar mix of two oligonucleotides. A single-stranded oligonucleotide bearing the SP2 primer plus a 12-nucleotide UMI was ligated onto the 3' end of the cDNA by T4 RNA ligase 1. Four rounds of PCR were used to amplify ligated cDNA, with nested alpha and beta constant-region primers being used together with the SP2 primer. Incubation of the ligation reaction was carried out at 16 degrees C for about 18-25 hours. PCR2 was typically performed as a SYBR Green qPCR and was stopped at a predetermined threshold so that over-amplification was prevented. All purifications after the first were performed with Agencourt AMPure XP magnetic beads. Libraries were quantified by Qubit and checked on a TapeStation, with a main peak expected near 650 bp. Sequencing of the pooled libraries was done on an Illumina MiSeq using v2 2x251 paired-end kits, which typically yielded roughly 0.95-2.3 million reads per sample. Each sample was pooled at 3.5 to 5 nM, and roughly 5-7% PhiX was included to help cluster recognition. The authors' analysis ran thus. FASTQ reads processed by Demultiplexor were assigned V and J genes by Decombinator through tag matching that tolerated a single base-pair mismatch. Collapsinator relied on UMIs to fix sequencing errors as well as frequency errors caused by PCR heterogeneity. TCRs were translated and CDR3s were extracted from the conserved cysteine to the FGXG phenylalanine by CDR3Translator, with non-productive sequences being flagged. Gini, Shannon entropy and inverse Simpson indices were computed after subsampling the repertoires to the same number of UMI-defined TCRs. Within the linear range, a power law was fitted to clonotype abundance distributions using maximum likelihood. On one naive CD8 sample, the pipeline and MIGEC gave similar UMI counts, unique TCR numbers and clonal distributions. Repertoires were searched for some 7,000 CMV-associated CDR3 sequences compiled from VDJdb and a published dataset. TCRdb cleaned the public reads at Q25 with fastp, built clones with MiXCR and kept in-frame beta chains. Each CDR3 protein appears once, grouped with its most common genes and DNA. TCRdb's processing, not the study's, gives the V and J calls here. The sample table contains 100,000 or so distinct CDR3 sequences; only one count was recorded for 5.5% to 8.5% of them. Clones ranked in the top ten supply around 1.6% of the sample.

From V the trimming removes 4 bases and from J it removes 6 bases, while the gene matches leave 0 bases of the junction unaccounted for. The germline V gene yields ENHRY for CDR1 and SYGVKD for CDR2. The CDR3 holds 12 amino acids from the cysteine to the phenylalanine. CDR3 DNA is the only sequence kept; it has 36 bases, read in frame from the first base. The sequencing sample was made of central memory CD4+ T cells from blood. The meaning of the sample's cell subset or site label: central memory, CD45RA- CD27+. This TCR was recovered from a human donor in good health. This sequence uses TRBV10-3 and TRBJ1-2; 9 bases in the junction line up with TRBD1. The nucleotide sequence is given as TGTGCCATCAGTGGGACAGGGGATGGCTACACCTTC. This sequence encodes CAISGTGDGYTF.